The source of this TCR beta chain is a study of immune evolution from preneoplasia to lung adenocarcinoma. General study results and limits: Later-stage lesions appeared to have more T cells, more diversity, less clonality.

Histologic diagnosis was independently verified by two lung pathologists. After pathologic assessment, macro-dissection selected premalignant or tumor cells for extraction. Assay: immunoSEQ multiplex PCR; the TCRdb copy retains only in-frame clones and omits some. The table has roughly 4,700 clones, 77% seen once; the top ten hold roughly 8%. V dropped 4 bases and J dropped 6; count of bases not matched to a gene: 2. CDR3 size: 13 residues. Germline CDR1 SGHDN, CDR2 FVKESK. On this clone: Its antigen is undetermined.

The sample consisted of FFPE lung adenocarcinoma in situ tissue. The origin of this receptor is a person aged 55-80 years with lung adenocarcinoma. The J gene is TRBJ2-2, the V gene TRBV14, with 7 positions matching TRBD1. CDR3: CASSRGTAGELFF. As DNA, the CDR3 is TGTGCCAGCAGCCGAGGGACAGCCGGGGAGCTGTTTTTT.